This T cell receptor beta chain was recorded in a study of CD8 T cells in ankylosing spondylitis. Points from the study as a whole: Reactive arthritis synovial fluid and blood previously showed some of these motif variants. Characteristic of ankylosing spondylitis blood, it appeared, was a TCR beta motif comprising roughly 8 highly homologous variants.

Remarks on this clonotype: Its antigen remains unknown.

CDR1 SQVTM and CDR2 ANQGSEA come from the germline V gene. This CDR3 is built from 14 residues. J was trimmed by 1 base and V by 4 bases; bases with no gene match: 6. Each CDR3 protein gets one entry after TCRdb re-called the 5' RACE reads with MiXCR. The table has some 92,000 distinct CDR3 sequences, approximately 30% seen once. The clonotype originates from a male donor with ankylosing spondylitis or in good health (not recorded which). Sequenced sample: blood, either unsorted or a sorted T cell fraction (not recorded which). The chain employs TRBV29-1 and TRBJ2-7; 8 nucleotides agree with TRBD1. This CDR3 reads CSVVGTGISYEQYF. Written as DNA, the CDR3 is TGCAGCGTTGTAGGGACAGGAATTTCCTACGAGCAGTACTTC.